The 18 T cell receptor beta chains below come from one sample, sequenced in a study of T-cell memory formation after mild COVID-19. TCRdb fed the 5' RACE reads into MiXCR, producing one record per CDR3 protein. The sample yields hundreds of thousands of distinct CDR3 sequences, roughly 24% seen once. The sequenced sample was PBMCs or a T cell subset sorted from them (not recorded which). The source of these receptors is an adult woman who had mild COVID-19 (a few samples of this study predate the infection). Cell type and time point are not known.

This clonotype has more than one count but fewer than ten. The CDR3: CASSLADRGPYGYTF. The CDR3 DNA is TGTGCCAGCAGCTTAGCGGACAGGGGTCCATATGGCTACACCTTC. V usage is TRBV7-2 and J usage is TRBJ1-2, with 9 bases that match TRBD1. The CDR3 has 15 residues. Germline V gene lookup returns CDR1 SGHTA and CDR2 FQGNSA. V dropped 0 bases and J dropped 5; count of bases not matched to a gene: 4. The full variable domain, rest sourced from reference TRBV7-2 and TRBJ1-2, is GAGVSQSPSNKVTEKGKDVELRCDPISGHTALYWYRQSLGQGLEFLIYFQGNSAPDKSGLPSDRFSAERTGGSVSTLTIQRTQQEDSAVYLCASSLADRGPYGYTFGSGTRLTVV.

The V and J genes are TRBV7-9 and TRBJ2-7, with a tentative D call TRBD2 (6 bases). CDR1 and CDR2 from the germline V gene are SEHNR and FQNEAQ (reference sequence). The V and J ends lost 5 bases and 4 bases respectively, with 15 bases between them. The CDR3 consists of 14 residues. CDR3 sequence (DNA): TGTGCCAGCAGCCAGACGGGAGTACGGTACGAGCAGTACTTC. Its translation is CASSQTGVRYEQYF.

This clonotype has ten or more counts. The chain has TRBV13 and TRBJ1-2; a possible D gene is TRBD1 (5 bases). Germline lookup yields CDR1 PRHDT and CDR2 FYEKMQ (reference sequence). Trimming took off 8 bases at V and 6 bases at J, with 13 bases between the two ends. This CDR3 contains 12 residues. The CDR3 protein is CASSLRGNGYTF. CDR3 nucleotides: TGTGCCAGCTCTCTACGGGGGAATGGCTACACCTTC.

This clonotype was picked up a small number of times. J is TRBJ1-2 and V is TRBV7-2; tentative D call: TRBD1 (5 bases). Deletions cut 5 bases from V and 8 bases from J, with 18 bases between. The length of the CDR3 is 14 residues. Looked up from germline, CDR1 is SGHTA and CDR2 is FQGNSA. CDR3 DNA sequence: TGTGCCAGCAGCGGACCGGGACCTGGTTACGGCTACACCTTC. Protein product: CASSGPGPGYGYTF.

The CDR3 DNA reads as TGTGCCAGCAGTCGGAGCGCGACTAGAGGGGATGAGCAGTTCTTC. Translated, it gives CASSRSATRGDEQFF. V and J are TRBV12-3 or TRBV12-4 and TRBJ2-1; D may be TRBD2 (6 bases). The CDR3 totals 15 residues. Deletions cut 5 bases from V and 8 bases from J, with 19 bases between.

This clonotype was detected only a few times. V usage is TRBV4-1 and J usage is TRBJ1-2; 10 bases are a match to TRBD1. Trimming took 3 bases from V and 3 from J; bases not matched to a gene: 4. The CDR3 is 15 amino acids. CDR1 MGHRA and CDR2 YSYEKL come from the germline V gene. The CDR3 spells CASSHRQGADYGYTF. CDR3 DNA sequence: TGCGCCAGCAGCCATAGACAGGGGGCAGACTATGGCTACACCTTC.

V and J are TRBV6-2 or TRBV6-3 and TRBJ1-1; possible D gene TRBD1, 5 bases. The CDR3 contains 14 residues. CDR1 and CDR2 from the germline V gene are MNHEY and SVGEGT. The germline V and J ends were trimmed by 2 bases and 5 bases, with 12 bases remaining between them. This chain's CDR3 is CASSYPAGGTEAFF. Written as DNA, the CDR3 is TGTGCCAGCAGTTACCCAGCCGGGGGGACTGAAGCTTTCTTT.

This chain connects TRBV10-3 to TRBJ2-2, with D possibly TRBD1 on 6 matching bases. CDR3 length: 16 residues. Germline V gives CDR1 ENHRY, CDR2 SYGVKD. The V and J ends lost 0 bases and 0 bases respectively, with 8 bases between them. CDR3 sequence: CAISESAGANTGELFF. The DNA of the CDR3 is TGTGCCATCAGTGAGTCGGCAGGGGCGAACACCGGGGAGCTGTTTTTT.

As DNA, the CDR3 is TGCGCCAGCAGCCAAGCGGGACTAGCGGGGGTCACAGATACGCAGTATTTT. It yields the protein CASSQAGLAGVTDTQYF. The rearrangement links TRBV4-1 to TRBJ2-3; 14 bases agree with TRBD2. Germline CDR1 reads MGHRA; CDR2 reads YSYEKL. J was trimmed by 2 bases and V by 1 base; bases with no gene match: 2. CDR3 length equals 17 residues.

This clonotype was detected only a few times. The CDR3 loop is CASRSCLASGSFSETQYF. The DNA for the CDR3 is TGTGCAAGTCGCTCCTGCCTTGCTAGCGGGAGTTTCTCAGAGACCCAGTACTTC. The chain couples TRBV12-2 to TRBJ2-5; the table's D call of TRBD2 was not tested on the DNA. TRBV12-2 has pseudogene status. CDR3 size: 18 residues.

Here the CDR3 reads CASRPQYSGNTIYF. As DNA, the CDR3 is TGTGCCAGCAGGCCACAGTACTCTGGAAACACCATATATTTT. The chain uses TRBV6-5 and TRBJ1-3, with D uncertain. This CDR3 region has 14 residues. Germline V gene data show CDR1 as MNHEY and CDR2 as SVGAGI. The germline V and J ends were trimmed by 6 bases and 0 bases, with 9 bases remaining between them.

V gene TRBV5-1 combines with J gene TRBJ2-3; D perhaps matches TRBD1 (5 bases). The CDR3 totals 14 residues. V was pared by 2 bases and J by 4 bases, with 11 bases between. Germline V gene data show CDR1 as SGHRS and CDR2 as YFSETQ. The CDR3 region has the DNA TGCGCCAGCAGCTTCCGGACATCCGCAGATACGCAGTATTTT. This translates into CASSFRTSADTQYF. Full variable domain (outside the CDR3, taken from reference TRBV5-1 and TRBJ2-3): KAGVTQTPRYLIKTRGQQVTLSCSPISGHRSVSWYQQTPGQGLQFLFEYFSETQRNKGNFPGRFSGRQFSNSRSEMNVSTLELGDSALYLCASSFRTSADTQYFGPGTRLTVL.

The chain links TRBV20-1 to TRBJ2-3; a weak D match, TRBD2 (5 bases). CDR1 and CDR2 (germline): DFQATT, SNEGSKA (reference sequence). The CDR3 length is 15 residues. Between the trimmed V and J ends, which lost 3 bases and 4 bases, there was a span of 17 bases. The CDR3: CSASYVTEEADTQYF. The CDR3 bases are TGCAGTGCTAGCTACGTGACGGAGGAGGCAGATACGCAGTATTTT.

This clonotype was observed a few times. J is TRBJ1-1 and V is TRBV11-3, with D maybe TRBD1 (5 bases). The germline V gene encodes CDR1 SGHNT and CDR2 YENEEA. The CDR3 consists of 15 residues. V was pared by 3 bases and J by 1 base, with 12 bases between. The DNA of the CDR3 is TGTGCCAGCAGCTTGAGGGAGACAGCGAACACTGAAGCTTTCTTT. Encoded protein: CASSLRETANTEAFF.

The V and J genes are TRBV2 and TRBJ2-5, with TRBD2 as a possible D gene (5 bases). The CDR3 contains 15 residues. V was cut by 6 bases and J by 5 bases, with 19 bases left in between. The germline V gene encodes CDR1 SNHLY and CDR2 FYNNEI. The CDR3 sequence: CASSAIGPRGETQYF. CDR3 in DNA: TGTGCCAGCAGCGCCATCGGGCCGCGCGGGGAGACCCAGTACTTC.

J is TRBJ2-1 and V is TRBV2; perhaps TRBD2 as D (7 bases). The CDR3 is 14 amino acids. Germline values: CDR1 SNHLY, CDR2 FYNNEI. Trimming removed 4 bases from V and 5 bases from J, with 12 bases in between. For the CDR3, the DNA is TGTGCCAGCAGTGCGGAGGGGGGGCACAATGAGCAGTTCTTC. This encodes CASSAEGGHNEQFF.

The V call is TRBV28, the J call TRBJ2-1; TRBD1 matches 8 bases. Germline-derived CDR1 and CDR2 are MDHEN and SYDVKM. This CDR3 comprises 14 residues. V was clipped by 8 bases and J by 0 bases; unmatched bases: 3. For the CDR3, the DNA is TGTGCCAGCGGTGGACAGGGCTCCTACAATGAGCAGTTCTTC. Protein sequence: CASGGQGSYNEQFF.

This clonotype was detected a few times. V is TRBV15 and J is TRBJ2-1; 7 nucleotides agree with TRBD1. Germline values: CDR1 LNHNV, CDR2 YYDKDF (reference sequence). V trimming: 5 bases; J trimming: 1 base; junction bases outside the gene matches: 5. There are 15 residues in the CDR3. The CDR3 loop reads CATSFRQGSYNEQFF. Written as DNA, the CDR3 is TGTGCCACCAGCTTCCGACAGGGATCCTACAATGAGCAGTTCTTC.